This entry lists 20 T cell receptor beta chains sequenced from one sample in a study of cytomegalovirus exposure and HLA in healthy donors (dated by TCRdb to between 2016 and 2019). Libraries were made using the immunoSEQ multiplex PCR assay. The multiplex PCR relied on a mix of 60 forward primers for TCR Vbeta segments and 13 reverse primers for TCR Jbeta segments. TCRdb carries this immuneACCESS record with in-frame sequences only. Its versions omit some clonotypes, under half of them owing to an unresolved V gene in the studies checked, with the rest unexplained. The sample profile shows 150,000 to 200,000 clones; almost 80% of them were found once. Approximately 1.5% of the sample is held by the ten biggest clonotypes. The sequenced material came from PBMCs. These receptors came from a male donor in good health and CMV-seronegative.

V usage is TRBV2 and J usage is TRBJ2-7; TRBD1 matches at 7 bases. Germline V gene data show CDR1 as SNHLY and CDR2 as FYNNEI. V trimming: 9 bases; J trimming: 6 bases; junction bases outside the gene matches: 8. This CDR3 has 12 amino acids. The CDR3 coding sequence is TGTGCCAGGTCACCAGGGGGATCCGAGCAGTACTTC. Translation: CARSPGGSEQYF.

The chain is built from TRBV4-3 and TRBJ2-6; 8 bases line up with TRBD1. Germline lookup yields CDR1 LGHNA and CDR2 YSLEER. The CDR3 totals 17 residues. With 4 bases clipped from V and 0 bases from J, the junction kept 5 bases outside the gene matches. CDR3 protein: CASSPGQASSGANVLTF. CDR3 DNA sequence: TGCGCCAGCAGCCCGGGACAGGCTAGCTCTGGGGCCAACGTCCTGACTTTC.

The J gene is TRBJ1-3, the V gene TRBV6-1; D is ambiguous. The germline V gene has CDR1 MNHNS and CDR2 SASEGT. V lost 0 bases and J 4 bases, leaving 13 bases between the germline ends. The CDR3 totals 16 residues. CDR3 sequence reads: CASSEAEPARGNTIYF. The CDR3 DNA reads TGTGCCAGCAGTGAAGCGGAGCCAGCACGAGGAAACACCATATATTTT.

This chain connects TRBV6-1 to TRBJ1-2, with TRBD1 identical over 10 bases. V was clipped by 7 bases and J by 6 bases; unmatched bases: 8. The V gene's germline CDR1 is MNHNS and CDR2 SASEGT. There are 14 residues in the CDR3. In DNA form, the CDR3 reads TGTGCCAGCAAATGGGACAGGGGAATAAATGGCTACACCTTC. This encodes CASKWDRGINGYTF.

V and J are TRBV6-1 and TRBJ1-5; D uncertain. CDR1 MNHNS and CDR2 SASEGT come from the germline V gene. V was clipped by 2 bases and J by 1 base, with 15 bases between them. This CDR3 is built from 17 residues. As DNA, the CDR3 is TGTGCCAGCAGTGAAATCCCCTGGCAGGTCAGCAATCAGCCCCAGCATTTT. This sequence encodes CASSEIPWQVSNQPQHF.

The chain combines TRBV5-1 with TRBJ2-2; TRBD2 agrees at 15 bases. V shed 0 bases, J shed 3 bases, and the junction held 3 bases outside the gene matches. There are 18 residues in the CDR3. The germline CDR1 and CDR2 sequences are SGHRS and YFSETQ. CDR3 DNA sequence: TGCGCCAGCAGCTTGGTGGGACTAGCGGGGGGCCACACCGGGGAGCTGTTTTTT. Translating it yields CASSLVGLAGGHTGELFF.

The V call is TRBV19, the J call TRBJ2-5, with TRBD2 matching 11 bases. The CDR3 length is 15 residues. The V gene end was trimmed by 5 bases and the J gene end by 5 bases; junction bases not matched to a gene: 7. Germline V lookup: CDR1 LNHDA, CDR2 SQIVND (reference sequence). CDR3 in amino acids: CASSVAGGPRETQYF. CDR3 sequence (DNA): TGTGCCAGTAGTGTAGCGGGAGGGCCTAGGGAGACCCAGTACTTC.

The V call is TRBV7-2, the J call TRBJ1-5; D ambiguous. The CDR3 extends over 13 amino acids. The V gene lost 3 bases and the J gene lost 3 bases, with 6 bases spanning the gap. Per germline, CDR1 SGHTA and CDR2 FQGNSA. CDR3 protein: CASSFRDNQPQHF. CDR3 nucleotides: TGTGCCAGCAGCTTTCGAGACAATCAGCCCCAGCATTTT.

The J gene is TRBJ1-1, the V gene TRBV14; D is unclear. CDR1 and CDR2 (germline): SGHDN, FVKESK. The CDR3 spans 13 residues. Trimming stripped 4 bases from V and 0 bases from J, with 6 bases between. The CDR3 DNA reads TGTGCCAGCAGCCCCGTTATGAACACTGAAGCTTTCTTT. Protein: CASSPVMNTEAFF.

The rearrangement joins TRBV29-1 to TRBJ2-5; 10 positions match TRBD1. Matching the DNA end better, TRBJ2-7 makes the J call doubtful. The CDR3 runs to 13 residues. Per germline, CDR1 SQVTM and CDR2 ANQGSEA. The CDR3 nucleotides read TGCAGCGATACTACCGGGACAGGGGCCGAGCAGTACTTC. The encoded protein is CSDTTGTGAEQYF.

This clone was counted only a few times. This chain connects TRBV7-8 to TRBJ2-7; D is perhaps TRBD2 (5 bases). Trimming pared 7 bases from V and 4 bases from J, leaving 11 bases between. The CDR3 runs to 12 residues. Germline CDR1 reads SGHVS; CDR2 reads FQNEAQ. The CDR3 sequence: CASTQTGYEQYF. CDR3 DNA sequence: TGTGCCAGCACCCAGACGGGGTACGAGCAGTACTTC.

The CDR3 DNA is TGCGCCAGCAGCCAGGCCCTTAGCACAGATACGCAGTATTTT. Protein product: CASSQALSTDTQYF. This chain uses TRBV4-3 with TRBJ2-3; D is unresolved. From germline, CDR1 is LGHNA and CDR2 YSLEER. Trimming removed 3 bases from V and 0 bases from J, with 7 bases in between. The CDR3 is made up of 14 amino acids.

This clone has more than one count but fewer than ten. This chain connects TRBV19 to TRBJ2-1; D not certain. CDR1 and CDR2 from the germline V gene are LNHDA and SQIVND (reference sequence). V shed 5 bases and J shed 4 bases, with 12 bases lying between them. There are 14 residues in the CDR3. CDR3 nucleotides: TGTGCCAGTAGTCACGGGTCCGTTTACAATGAGCAGTTCTTC. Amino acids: CASSHGSVYNEQFF. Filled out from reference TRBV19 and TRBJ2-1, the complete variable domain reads DGGITQSPKYLFRKEGQNVTLSCEQNLNHDAMYWYRQDPGQGLRLIYYSQIVNDFQKGDIAEGYSVSREKKESFPLTVTSAQKNPTAFYLCASSHGSVYNEQFFGPGTRLTVL.

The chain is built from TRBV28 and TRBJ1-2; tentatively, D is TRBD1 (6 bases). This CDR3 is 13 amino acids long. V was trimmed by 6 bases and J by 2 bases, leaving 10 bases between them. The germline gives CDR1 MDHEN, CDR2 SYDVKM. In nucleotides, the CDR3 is TGTGCCAGCAGCCGGACAGCCAACTATGGCTACACCTTC. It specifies CASSRTANYGYTF.

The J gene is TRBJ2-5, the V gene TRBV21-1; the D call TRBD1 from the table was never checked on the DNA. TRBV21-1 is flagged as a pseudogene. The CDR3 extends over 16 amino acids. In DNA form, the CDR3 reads TGTGCCAGCAGCTATTCTTCGACAGGGATGGAAGAGACCCAGTACTTC. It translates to CASSYSSTGMEETQYF.

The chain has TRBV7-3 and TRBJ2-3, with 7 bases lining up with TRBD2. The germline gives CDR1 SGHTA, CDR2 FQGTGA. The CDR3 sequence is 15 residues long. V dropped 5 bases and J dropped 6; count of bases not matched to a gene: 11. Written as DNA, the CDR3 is TGTGCCAGCAGCCCCGGACTAGTTGAGGCGGATACGCAGTATTTT. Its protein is CASSPGLVEADTQYF.

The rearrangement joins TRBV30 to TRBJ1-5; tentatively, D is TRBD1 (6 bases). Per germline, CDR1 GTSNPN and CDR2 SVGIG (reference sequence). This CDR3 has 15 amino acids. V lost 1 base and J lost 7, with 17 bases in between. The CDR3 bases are TGTGCCTGGAGTGAGGGCAGGGGCTCTCGGCAGCCCCAGCATTTT. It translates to CAWSEGRGSRQPQHF. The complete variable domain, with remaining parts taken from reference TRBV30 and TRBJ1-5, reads SQTIHQWPATLVQPVGSPLSLECTVEGTSNPNLYWYRQAAGRGLQLLFYSVGIGQISSEVPQNLSASRPQDRQFILSSKKLLLSDSGFYLCAWSEGRGSRQPQHFGDGTRLSIL.

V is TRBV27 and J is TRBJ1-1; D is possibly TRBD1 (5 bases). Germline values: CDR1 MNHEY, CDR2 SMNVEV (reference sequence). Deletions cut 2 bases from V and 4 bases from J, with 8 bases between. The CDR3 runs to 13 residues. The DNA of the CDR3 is TGTGCCAGCAGTTTAGGGGCTAGCACTGAAGCTTTCTTT. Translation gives CASSLGASTEAFF.

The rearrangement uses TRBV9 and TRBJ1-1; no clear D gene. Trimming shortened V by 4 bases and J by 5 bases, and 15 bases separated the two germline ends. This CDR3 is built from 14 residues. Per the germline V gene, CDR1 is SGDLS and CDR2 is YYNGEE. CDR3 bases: TGTGCCAGCAGCCAGGAGGGCCCCCTGACTGAAGCTTTCTTT. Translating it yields CASSQEGPLTEAFF.

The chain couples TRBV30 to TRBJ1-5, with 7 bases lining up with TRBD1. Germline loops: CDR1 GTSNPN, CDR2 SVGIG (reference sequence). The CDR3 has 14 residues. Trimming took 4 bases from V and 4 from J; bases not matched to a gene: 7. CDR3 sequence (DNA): TGTGCCTGGACCCTTGACAGGGTTAATCAGCCCCAGCATTTT. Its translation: CAWTLDRVNQPQHF.